This TCR beta chain was sequenced in a study of post-analysis software for immune sequencing data. Study-wide background: Disease courses included relapsing-remitting, secondary progressive and progressive-relapsing multiple sclerosis. The study, taken as a whole, reports: Higher frequency in patients than in controls was seen for five TRBV segments, with TRBV5-6, TRBV5-1 and TRBV20-1 among them. When compared against controls, multiple sclerosis patients showed significantly lower normalized Chao1 diversity. Samples prepared in the same batch strongly co-clustered by F measure.

With respect to this clonotype: Its cognate antigen is unknown.

The ends lost 10 bases at V and 0 bases at J; junction bases unmatched: 15. Germline V gene lookup returns CDR1 MDHEN and CDR2 SYDVKM. The CDR3 loop spans 16 amino acids. TCR beta libraries were prepared from cDNA with unique molecular identifiers. TCRdb reprocessed the PCR reads with MiXCR, giving one entry per CDR3 protein. Of around 700,000 distinct CDR3 sequences listed, 55% to 60% are singletons. The gene calls are TRBV28 and TRBJ2-7; TRBD2 matches 7 bases. The sequence was collected from a girl aged 2-10 years with multiple sclerosis. Source material: blood. CDR3 nucleotides: TGTGCCAACAAAGGGAGGGCTAACCAGCACTCCTACGAGCAGTACTTC. It encodes CANKGRANQHSYEQYF.